These 21 T cell receptor beta chains share one sample of origin, sequenced in a study of cytotoxic CD8 clonotypes in ibrutinib-treated CLL. Clones were sequenced by immunoSEQ multiplex PCR, and TCRdb holds only the in-frame ones, with some missing. The data show 130,000 or so clones, around four fifths seen once. This specimen was PBMCs, taken after 24 months of ibrutinib treatment. These receptors all stem from a human donor with chronic lymphocytic leukemia.

The V and J genes are TRBV9 and TRBJ2-1, with TRBD1 matching over 7 bases. CDR1 SGDLS and CDR2 YYNGEE come from the germline V gene. The J segment lost 0 bases and the V segment lost 3 bases, leaving 6 bases of the junction unmatched. The CDR3 has 16 residues. The CDR3 DNA sequence: TGTGCCAGCAGCGGGACAGGTACCAGCTCCTACAATGAGCAGTTCTTC. Residues: CASSGTGTSSYNEQFF.

The chain employs TRBV4-1 and TRBJ1-1, with 10 bases matching TRBD1. Unmatched junction bases numbered 2, after V lost 4 bases and J lost 3 bases. CDR1 and CDR2 from the germline V gene are MGHRA and YSYEKL. This CDR3 is 14 amino acids long. The DNA for the CDR3 is TGCGCCAGCAGCCGGACAGGGGGTTACACTGAAGCTTTCTTT. Protein product: CASSRTGGYTEAFF.

By share, this clone ranks as medium-sized. V is TRBV7-9 and J is TRBJ2-7; D gene ambiguous. Trimming took 5 bases from V and 0 from J, leaving 5 bases between them. Germline CDR1 reads SEHNR; CDR2 reads FQNEAQ (reference sequence). The CDR3 totals 12 residues. CDR3 in DNA: TGTGCCAGCAGCGGCCGCTCCTACGAGCAGTACTTC. Protein: CASSGRSYEQYF.

J is TRBJ2-5 and V is TRBV10-1; the D gene is possibly TRBD2 (6 bases). V dropped 2 bases and J dropped 7 bases, with 11 bases sitting between them. The CDR3 totals 13 residues. Germline CDR1 is WNHNN and CDR2 is SYGVQD (reference sequence). CDR3 protein: CASSEGQGGTQYF. CDR3 coding DNA: TGCGCCAGCAGTGAGGGCCAGGGAGGGACCCAGTACTTC.

The chain links TRBV18 to TRBJ2-7; TRBD1 aligns across 10 bases. Germline V gene data show CDR1 as KGHSH and CDR2 as LQKENI. The CDR3 loop spans 15 amino acids. Trimming cost V 3 bases and J 3 bases; bases outside gene matches: 5. The DNA of the CDR3 is TGTGCCAGCTCACCGCGGGACAGGGGAAACTACGAGCAGTACTTC. It encodes CASSPRDRGNYEQYF.

The CDR3 protein is CASSSGLNLYEQYF. In nucleotides, the CDR3 is TGTGCCAGCAGTTCAGGACTAAATCTCTACGAGCAGTACTTC. This chain connects TRBV28 to TRBJ2-7; weak D call: TRBD2 (6 bases). Trimming shortened V by 4 bases and J by 3 bases, and 13 bases separated the two germline ends. The germline V gene encodes CDR1 MDHEN and CDR2 SYDVKM. The CDR3 spans 14 residues.

This clone appeared once. The chain couples TRBV5-1 to TRBJ2-1, with 11 bases identical to TRBD1. The CDR3 runs 15 residues. Germline CDR1 is SGHRS and CDR2 is YFSETQ. Losses at the gene ends were 3 bases for V and 6 bases for J; bases not matched to a gene: 5. The CDR3 loop is CASSYAGTGGNEQFF. The CDR3 nucleotides are TGCGCCAGCAGCTATGCCGGGACAGGGGGCAATGAGCAGTTCTTC.

The genes are TRBV6-5 and TRBJ1-2, with 9 bases aligning to TRBD1. Germline assignment: CDR1 MNHEY and CDR2 SVGAGI. The CDR3 totals 15 residues. The J segment lost 3 bases and the V segment lost 2 bases, leaving 4 bases of the junction unmatched. The CDR3 region is CASSYGTGMDYGYTF. CDR3 DNA sequence: TGTGCCAGCAGTTACGGGACAGGGATGGACTATGGCTACACCTTC.

The genes are TRBV4-2 and TRBJ2-1; no reliable D call. The CDR3 has 14 residues. Germline V gives CDR1 LGHNA, CDR2 YNFKEQ. V lost 4 bases to trimming and J lost 5 bases, with 12 bases between them. CDR3 in amino acids: CASSPDRRNNEQFF. DNA for the CDR3: TGTGCCAGCAGCCCCGACCGTCGTAACAATGAGCAGTTCTTC.

The chain joins TRBV7-2 to TRBJ2-5; D gene unclear. Deletions cut 5 bases from V and 0 bases from J, with 10 bases between. The CDR3 covers 14 residues. Germline V gene lookup returns CDR1 SGHTA and CDR2 FQGNSA. CDR3 amino acids: CASSPTRYQETQYF. CDR3 in DNA: TGTGCCAGCAGCCCAACAAGGTACCAAGAGACCCAGTACTTC.

The rearrangement uses TRBV5-8 and TRBJ1-3; TRBD1 aligns across 9 bases. CDR1 is SGHTS, CDR2 YDEGEE, per germline. The CDR3 extends over 16 amino acids. Unmatched junction bases numbered 4, after V lost 3 bases and J lost 0 bases. In DNA, the CDR3 is TGTGCCAGCAGCTGGACAGGGGCCCACTCTGGAAACACCATATATTTT. Its protein is CASSWTGAHSGNTIYF.

V is TRBV7-9 and J is TRBJ2-7; D not certain. The CDR3 runs 13 residues. Germline V gene lookup returns CDR1 SEHNR and CDR2 FQNEAQ (reference sequence). V lost 3 bases and J lost 6, with 12 bases in between. In DNA form, the CDR3 reads TGTGCCAGCAGCTTTCTCGCTCCATTCGAGCAGTACTTC. Translation: CASSFLAPFEQYF. The variable domain in full, with the rest retrieved from reference TRBV7-9 and TRBJ2-7, is DTGVSQNPRHKITKRGQNVTFRCDPISEHNRLYWYRQTLGQGPEFLTYFQNEAQLEKSRLLSDRFSAERPKGSFSTLEIQRTEQGDSAMYLCASSFLAPFEQYFGPGTRLTVT.

The chain is built from TRBV6-1 and TRBJ2-3; 8 bases are a match to TRBD2. Per germline, CDR1 MNHNS and CDR2 SASEGT. Trimming at V came to 8 bases and at J to 5 bases, leaving 6 bases not matched to a gene. This CDR3 is built from 13 residues. In nucleotides, the CDR3 is TGTGCCAGCTCCGGGGGGGGGCAAGATACGCAGTATTTT. It encodes CASSGGGQDTQYF.

This chain links TRBV6-6 with TRBJ1-5; D call uncertain. The CDR3 has 16 amino acids. Germline V CDR1 and CDR2: MNHNY, SVGAGI (reference sequence). The V gene lost 2 bases and the J gene lost 0 bases, with 11 bases spanning the gap. The CDR3 region has the DNA TGTGCCAGCAGTTACGCCCAGCGGGGTAGCAATCAGCCCCAGCATTTT. This encodes CASSYAQRGSNQPQHF.

This clone occurred a few times. This sequence joins TRBV14 and TRBJ2-5; unclear D gene. The CDR3 loop spans 12 amino acids. The germline V gene has CDR1 SGHDN and CDR2 FVKESK. Trimming took 1 base from V and 4 from J, leaving 4 bases between them. The CDR3, as DNA: TGTGCCAGCAGCCAAGGGGTAGAGACCCAGTACTTC. Amino acid sequence: CASSQGVETQYF.

The chain recombines TRBV18 with TRBJ2-5, with TRBD2 identical over 9 bases. V was clipped by 3 bases and J by 5 bases; unmatched bases: 7. The CDR3 loop spans 15 amino acids. Looked up from germline, CDR1 is KGHSH and CDR2 is LQKENI. CDR3 residues: CASSPGLAGAETQYF. In DNA form, the CDR3 reads TGTGCCAGCTCACCGGGACTAGCAGGGGCGGAGACCCAGTACTTC.

The CDR3 nucleotides are TGTGCCAGCAGTACCGCGGAGGGACAGGGGCGGAGGGAAAAACTGTTTTTT. Translating it yields CASSTAEGQGRREKLFF. The rearrangement joins TRBV25-1 to TRBJ1-4; 10 nucleotides line up with TRBD1. This CDR3 comprises 17 residues. The germline V gene encodes CDR1 MGHDK and CDR2 SYGVNS. The junction had 14 bases not matched to a gene; V was cut back by 5 bases and J by 8 bases.

The CDR3 loop reads CASSLADRGLGYEQYF. The CDR3 region has the DNA TGCGCCAGCAGCTTGGCCGACAGGGGTCTTGGCTACGAGCAGTACTTC. The chain couples TRBV5-1 to TRBJ2-7; 8 nucleotides match TRBD1. J was trimmed by 3 bases and V by 0 bases; bases with no gene match: 8. CDR3 length: 16 amino acids. Per the germline V gene, CDR1 is SGHRS and CDR2 is YFSETQ.

The chain joins TRBV2 to TRBJ2-7; no firm D call. This CDR3 region has 15 residues. Germline-derived CDR1 and CDR2 are SNHLY and FYNNEI. Trimming left V 0 bases short and J 0 bases short, with 9 bases between. The CDR3 coding sequence is TGTGCCAGCAGTGAAGCGACGGGTAGCTCCTACGAGCAGTACTTC. Its translation is CASSEATGSSYEQYF. Full variable domain (rest looked up from reference TRBV2 and TRBJ2-7): EPEVTQTPSHQVTQMGQEVILRCVPISNHLYFYWYRQILGQKVEFLVSFYNNEISEKSEIFDDQFSVERPDGSNFTLKIRSTKLEDSAMYFCASSEATGSSYEQYFGPGTRLTVT.

This chain connects TRBV11-3 to TRBJ2-3; the D call may be TRBD1 or TRBD2 (5 bases each). Trimming stripped 3 bases from V and 6 bases from J, with 10 bases between. Germline CDR1 is SGHNT and CDR2 is YENEEA. The CDR3 sequence is 13 residues long. CDR3 coding DNA: TGTGCCAGCAGCTTGGGGGTGGGGGATACGCAGTATTTT. It codes for CASSLGVGDTQYF.

Only a few counts were recorded for this clone. The chain combines TRBV23-1 with TRBJ2-5, with a tentative D call TRBD2 (5 bases). TRBV23-1 is an open reading frame whose function is uncertain. V was trimmed by 6 bases and J by 5 bases, leaving 19 bases between them. The CDR3 has 15 amino acids. The CDR3 loop is CASSSTQSSGETQYF. CDR3 DNA sequence: TGCGCCAGCAGCTCGACACAAAGCTCGGGGGAGACCCAGTACTTC.